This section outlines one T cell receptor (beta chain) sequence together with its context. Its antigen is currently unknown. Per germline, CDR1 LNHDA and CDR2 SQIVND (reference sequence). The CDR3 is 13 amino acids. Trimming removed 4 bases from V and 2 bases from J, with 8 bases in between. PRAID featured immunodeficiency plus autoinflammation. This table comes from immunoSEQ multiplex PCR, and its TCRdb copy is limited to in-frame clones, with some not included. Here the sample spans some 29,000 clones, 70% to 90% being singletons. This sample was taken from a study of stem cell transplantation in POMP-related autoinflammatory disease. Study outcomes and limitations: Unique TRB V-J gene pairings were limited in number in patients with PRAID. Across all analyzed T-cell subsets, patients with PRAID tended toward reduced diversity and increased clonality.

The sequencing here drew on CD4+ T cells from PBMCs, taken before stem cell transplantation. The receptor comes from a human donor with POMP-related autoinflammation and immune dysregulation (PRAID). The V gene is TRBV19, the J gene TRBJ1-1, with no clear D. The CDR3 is CASSTQRNTEAFF. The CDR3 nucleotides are TGTGCCAGTAGTACACAAAGAAACACTGAAGCTTTCTTT. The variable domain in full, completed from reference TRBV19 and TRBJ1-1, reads DGGITQSPKYLFRKEGQNVTLSCEQNLNHDAMYWYRQDPGQGLRLIYYSQIVNDFQKGDIAEGYSVSREKKESFPLTVTSAQKNPTAFYLCASSTQRNTEAFFGQGTRLTVV.